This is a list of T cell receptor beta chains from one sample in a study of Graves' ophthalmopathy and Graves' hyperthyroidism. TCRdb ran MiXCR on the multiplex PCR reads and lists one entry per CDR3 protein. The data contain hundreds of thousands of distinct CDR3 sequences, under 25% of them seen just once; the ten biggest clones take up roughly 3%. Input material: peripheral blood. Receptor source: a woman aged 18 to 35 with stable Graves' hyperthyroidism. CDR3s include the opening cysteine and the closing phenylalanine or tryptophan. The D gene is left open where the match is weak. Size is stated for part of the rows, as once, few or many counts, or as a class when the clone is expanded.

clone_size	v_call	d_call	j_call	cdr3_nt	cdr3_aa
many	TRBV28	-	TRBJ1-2	TGTGCCAGCAAATACAGGGACTCGGGCTATGGCTACACCTTC	CASKYRDSGYGYTF
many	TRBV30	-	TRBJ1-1	TGTGCCTGGAGTGGGGAAACTGAAGCTTTCTTT	CAWSGETEAFF
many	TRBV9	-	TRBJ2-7	TGTGCCAGCAGCGTAGTAGCCGAATCCTACGAGCAGTACTTC	CASSVVAESYEQYF
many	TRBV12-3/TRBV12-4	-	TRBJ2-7	TGTGCCAGCAGTTTAAAGGGCGGTAACTCCTACGAGCAGTACTTC	CASSLKGGNSYEQYF
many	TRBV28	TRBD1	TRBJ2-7	TGTGCCAGCAGTTTCCCCGGGACAGGTCTCAACGAGCAGTACTTC	CASSFPGTGLNEQYF
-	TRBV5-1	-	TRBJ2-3	TGCGCCAGCAGCTTGGTTAGGGTCGACACAGATACGCAGTATTTT	CASSLVRVDTDTQYF
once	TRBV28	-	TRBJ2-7	TGTGCCAGCAGTTTATGGTGGCACACTGCTTACGAGCAGTACTTC	CASSLWWHTAYEQYF
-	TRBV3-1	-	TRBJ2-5	TGTGCCATCACGAGGGGAACGGAGACCCAGTACTTC	CAITRGTETQYF
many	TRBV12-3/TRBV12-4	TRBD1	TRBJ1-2	TGTGCCAGTGGACAGGGAGGTATCTATGGCTACACCTTC	CASGQGGIYGYTF
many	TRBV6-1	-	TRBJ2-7	TGTGCCAGCAGCGACAGTATCGTCTACGAGCAGTACTTC	CASSDSIVYEQYF